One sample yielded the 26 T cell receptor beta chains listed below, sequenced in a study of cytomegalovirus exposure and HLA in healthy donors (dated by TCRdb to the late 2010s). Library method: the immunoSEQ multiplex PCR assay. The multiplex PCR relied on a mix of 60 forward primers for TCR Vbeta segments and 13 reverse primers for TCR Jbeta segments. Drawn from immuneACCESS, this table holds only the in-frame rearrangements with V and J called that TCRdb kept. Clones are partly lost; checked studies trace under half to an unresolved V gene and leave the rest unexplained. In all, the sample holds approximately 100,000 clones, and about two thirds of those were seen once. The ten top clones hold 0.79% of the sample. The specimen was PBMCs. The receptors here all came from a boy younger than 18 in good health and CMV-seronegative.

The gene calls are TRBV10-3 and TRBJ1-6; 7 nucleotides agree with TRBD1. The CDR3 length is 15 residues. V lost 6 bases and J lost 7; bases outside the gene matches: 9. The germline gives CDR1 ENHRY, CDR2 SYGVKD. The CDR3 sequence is CAISGWTGPNSPLHF. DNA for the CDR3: TGTGCCATCAGCGGATGGACAGGACCCAATTCACCCCTCCACTTT.

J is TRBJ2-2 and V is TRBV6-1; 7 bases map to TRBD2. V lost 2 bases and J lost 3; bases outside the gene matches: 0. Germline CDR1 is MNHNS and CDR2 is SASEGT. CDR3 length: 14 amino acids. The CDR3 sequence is CASSELADTGELFF. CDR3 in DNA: TGTGCCAGCAGTGAACTAGCGGACACCGGGGAGCTGTTTTTT.

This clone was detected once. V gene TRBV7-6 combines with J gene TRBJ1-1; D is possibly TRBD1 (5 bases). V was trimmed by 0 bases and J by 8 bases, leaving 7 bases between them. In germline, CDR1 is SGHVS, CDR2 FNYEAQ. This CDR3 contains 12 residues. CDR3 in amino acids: CASSLAGGEAFF. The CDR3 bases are TGTGCCAGCAGCTTAGCGGGGGGAGAAGCTTTCTTT.

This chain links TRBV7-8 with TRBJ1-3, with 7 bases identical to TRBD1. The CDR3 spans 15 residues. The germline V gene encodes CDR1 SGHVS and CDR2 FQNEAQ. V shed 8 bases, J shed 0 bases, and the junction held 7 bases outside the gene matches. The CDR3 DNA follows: TGTGCCAGCTCAGGGAGACAGGGCTCTGGAAACACCATATATTTT. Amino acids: CASSGRQGSGNTIYF.

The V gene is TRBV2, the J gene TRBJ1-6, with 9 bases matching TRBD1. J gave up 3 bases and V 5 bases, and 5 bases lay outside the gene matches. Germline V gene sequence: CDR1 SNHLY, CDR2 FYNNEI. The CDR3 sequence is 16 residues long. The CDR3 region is CASSKKTGGYNSPLHF. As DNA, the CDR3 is TGTGCCAGCAGTAAAAAGACAGGGGGCTATAATTCACCCCTCCACTTT.

Here the CDR3 reads CASSLSGDNQPQHF. CDR3 DNA: TGTGCCAGCAGTTTGTCCGGAGATAATCAGCCCCAGCATTTT. This chain joins TRBV27 and TRBJ1-5; D gene ambiguous. V lost 3 bases and J lost 4, with 10 bases in between. Germline loops: CDR1 MNHEY, CDR2 SMNVEV (reference sequence). The length of the CDR3 is 14 residues.

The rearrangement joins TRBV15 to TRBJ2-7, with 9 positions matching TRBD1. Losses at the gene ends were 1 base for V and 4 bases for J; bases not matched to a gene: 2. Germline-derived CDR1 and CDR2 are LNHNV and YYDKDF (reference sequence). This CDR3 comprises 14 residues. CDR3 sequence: CATSRVGTGYEQYF. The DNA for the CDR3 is TGTGCCACCAGCAGAGTAGGGACAGGGTACGAGCAGTACTTC.

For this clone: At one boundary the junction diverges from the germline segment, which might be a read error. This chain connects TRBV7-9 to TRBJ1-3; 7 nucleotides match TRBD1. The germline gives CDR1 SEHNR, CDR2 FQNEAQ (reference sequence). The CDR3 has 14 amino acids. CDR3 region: CASTLQGTGNTIYF. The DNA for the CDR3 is TGTGCCAGCACCTTACAGGGGACTGGAAACACCATATATTTT.

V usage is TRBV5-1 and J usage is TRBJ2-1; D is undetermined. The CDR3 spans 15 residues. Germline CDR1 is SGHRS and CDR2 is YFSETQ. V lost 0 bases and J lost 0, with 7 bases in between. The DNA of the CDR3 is TGCGCCAGCAGCTTGGGTTCAGTCTCCTACAATGAGCAGTTCTTC. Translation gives CASSLGSVSYNEQFF.

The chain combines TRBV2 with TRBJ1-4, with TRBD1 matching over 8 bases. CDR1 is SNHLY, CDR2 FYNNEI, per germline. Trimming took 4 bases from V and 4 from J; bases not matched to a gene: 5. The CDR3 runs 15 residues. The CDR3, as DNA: TGTGCCAGCAGTGCAGGACAGGGTGGTAATGAAAAACTGTTTTTT. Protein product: CASSAGQGGNEKLFF.

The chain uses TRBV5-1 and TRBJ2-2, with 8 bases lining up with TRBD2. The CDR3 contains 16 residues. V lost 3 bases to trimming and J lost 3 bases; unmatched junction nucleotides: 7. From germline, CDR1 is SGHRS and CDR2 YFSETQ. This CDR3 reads CASSSSGGRDTGELFF. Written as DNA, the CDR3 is TGCGCCAGCAGCTCCAGCGGGGGCAGGGACACCGGGGAGCTGTTTTTT.

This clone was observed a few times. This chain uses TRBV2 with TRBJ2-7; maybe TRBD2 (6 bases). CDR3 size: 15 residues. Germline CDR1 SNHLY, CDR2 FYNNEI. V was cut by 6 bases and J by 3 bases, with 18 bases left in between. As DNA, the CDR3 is TGTGCCAGCAGCTCGCAGGGTCGGGAGAGCTACGAGCAGTACTTC. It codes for CASSSQGRESYEQYF.

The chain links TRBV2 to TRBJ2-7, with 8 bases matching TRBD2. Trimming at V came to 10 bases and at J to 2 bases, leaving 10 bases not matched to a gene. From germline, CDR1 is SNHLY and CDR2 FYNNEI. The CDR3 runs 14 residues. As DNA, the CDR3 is TGTGCCATCCAAAAGGGGACTAGGACCTACGAGCAGTACTTC. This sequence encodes CAIQKGTRTYEQYF. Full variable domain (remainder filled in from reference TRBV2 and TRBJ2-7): EPEVTQTPSHQVTQMGQEVILRCVPISNHLYFYWYRQILGQKVEFLVSFYNNEISEKSEIFDDQFSVERPDGSNFTLKIRSTKLEDSAMYFCAIQKGTRTYEQYFGPGTRLTVT.

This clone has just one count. CDR3 in DNA: TGTGCCAGCAGCAATCGTCGAGACAACAAAGCTTTCTTT. This translates into CASSNRRDNKAFF. The chain joins TRBV6-5 to TRBJ1-1; D gene uncertain. V was clipped by 6 bases and J by 9 bases, with 17 bases between them. The CDR3 covers 13 residues. The germline V gene has CDR1 MNHEY and CDR2 SVGAGI.

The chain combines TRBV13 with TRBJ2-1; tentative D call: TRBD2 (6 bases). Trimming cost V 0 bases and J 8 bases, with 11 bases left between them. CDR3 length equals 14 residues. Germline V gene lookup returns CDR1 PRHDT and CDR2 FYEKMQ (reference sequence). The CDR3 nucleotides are TGTGCCAGCAGCTTAGGTCGGGGGAGCGATGAGCAGTTCTTC. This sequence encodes CASSLGRGSDEQFF.

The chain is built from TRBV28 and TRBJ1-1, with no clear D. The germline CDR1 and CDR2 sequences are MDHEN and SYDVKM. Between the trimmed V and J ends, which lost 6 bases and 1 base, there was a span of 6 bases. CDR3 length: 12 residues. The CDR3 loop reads CASRLRNTEAFF. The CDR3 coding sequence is TGTGCCAGCAGGCTTAGGAACACTGAAGCTTTCTTT.

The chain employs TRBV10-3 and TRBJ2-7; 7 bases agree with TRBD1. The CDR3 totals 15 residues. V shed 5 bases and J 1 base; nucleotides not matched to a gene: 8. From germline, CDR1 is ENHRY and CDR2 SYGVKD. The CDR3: CAISPGGIWSYEQYF. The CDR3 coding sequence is TGTGCCATCAGTCCAGGGGGTATTTGGTCCTACGAGCAGTACTTC.

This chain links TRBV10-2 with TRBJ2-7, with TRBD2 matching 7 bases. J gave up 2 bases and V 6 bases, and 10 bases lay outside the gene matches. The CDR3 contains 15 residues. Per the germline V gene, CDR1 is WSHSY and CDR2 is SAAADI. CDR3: CASSPPGLLAYEQYF. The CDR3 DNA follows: TGCGCCAGCAGCCCCCCGGGACTACTAGCCTACGAGCAGTACTTC.

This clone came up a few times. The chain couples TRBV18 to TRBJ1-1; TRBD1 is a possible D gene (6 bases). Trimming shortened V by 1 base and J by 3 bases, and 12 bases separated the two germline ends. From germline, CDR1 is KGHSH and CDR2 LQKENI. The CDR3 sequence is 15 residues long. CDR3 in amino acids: CASSPLAGVDTEAFF. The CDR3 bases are TGTGCCAGCTCACCACTAGCAGGGGTGGACACTGAAGCTTTCTTT.

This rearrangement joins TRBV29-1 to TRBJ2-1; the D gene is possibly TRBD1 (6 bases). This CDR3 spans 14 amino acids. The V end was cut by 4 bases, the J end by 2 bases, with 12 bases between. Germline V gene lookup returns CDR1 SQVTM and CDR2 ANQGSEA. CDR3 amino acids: CSVGNRDAYNEQFF. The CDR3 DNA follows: TGCAGCGTTGGAAACAGGGACGCCTACAATGAGCAGTTCTTC.

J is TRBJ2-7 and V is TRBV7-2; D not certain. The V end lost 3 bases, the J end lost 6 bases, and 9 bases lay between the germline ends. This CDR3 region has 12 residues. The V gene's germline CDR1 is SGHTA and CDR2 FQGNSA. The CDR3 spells CASSFTGLEQYF. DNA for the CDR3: TGTGCCAGCAGCTTTACGGGTCTCGAGCAGTACTTC.

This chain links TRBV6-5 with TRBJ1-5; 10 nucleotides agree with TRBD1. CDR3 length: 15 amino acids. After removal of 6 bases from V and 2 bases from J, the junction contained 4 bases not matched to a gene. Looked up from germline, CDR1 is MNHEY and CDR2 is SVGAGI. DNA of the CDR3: TGTGCCAGCAGCCGGACAGGGGGGGGCAATCAGCCCCAGCATTTT. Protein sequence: CASSRTGGGNQPQHF.

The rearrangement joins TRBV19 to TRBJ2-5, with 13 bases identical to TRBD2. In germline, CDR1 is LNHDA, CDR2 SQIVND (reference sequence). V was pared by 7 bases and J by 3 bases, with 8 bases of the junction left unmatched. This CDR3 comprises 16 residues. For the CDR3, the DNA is TGTGCCAGTACCTCCACTGGACTAGCGGGAGAAGAGACCCAGTACTTC. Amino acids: CASTSTGLAGEETQYF.

The CDR3 reads CAWSPEGGRSSYNEQFF. DNA of the CDR3: TGTGCCTGGAGTCCGGAAGGCGGGAGGAGCTCCTACAATGAGCAGTTCTTC. The chain joins TRBV30 to TRBJ2-1; 8 nucleotides agree with TRBD2. Trimming took 2 bases from V and 0 from J; bases not matched to a gene: 9. Germline CDR1 is GTSNPN and CDR2 is SVGIG (reference sequence). This CDR3 comprises 17 residues.

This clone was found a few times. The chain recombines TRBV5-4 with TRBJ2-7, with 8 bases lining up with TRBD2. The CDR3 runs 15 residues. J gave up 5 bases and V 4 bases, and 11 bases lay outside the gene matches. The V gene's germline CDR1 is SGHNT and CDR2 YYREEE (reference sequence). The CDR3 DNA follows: TGTGCCAGCAGCCTACGAGCGGGAGTAGACCACGAGCAGTACTTC. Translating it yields CASSLRAGVDHEQYF.

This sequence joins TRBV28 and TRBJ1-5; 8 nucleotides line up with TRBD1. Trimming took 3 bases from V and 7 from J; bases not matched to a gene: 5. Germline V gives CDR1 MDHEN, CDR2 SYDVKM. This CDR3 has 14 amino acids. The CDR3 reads CASSFWTGKQPQHF. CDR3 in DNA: TGTGCCAGCAGTTTTTGGACAGGGAAGCAGCCCCAGCATTTT.